This T cell receptor beta chain was obtained from a study of shared clonotypes between healthy human individuals. General study results and limits: Memory subsets had estimated richness that was generally smaller than that of naive subsets.

Replicate PCRs for sorted subsets used 200 ng DNA; this equaled some 30,000 T cell genomes. Here immunoSEQ multiplex PCR was the method, and the copy in TCRdb shows in-frame clones only, minus some. Of over 850,000 clones listed, around three quarters are singletons. This clone occurred a few times. The antigen is not known. CDR3 size: 13 residues. In germline, CDR1 is SGHTA, CDR2 FQGNSA. Trimming removed 5 bases at V and 9 bases at J, with 14 bases between. The sequenced material came from memory CD4+ T cells from PBMCs. As to subset: CD45RA-negative fraction. The chain joins TRBV7-2 to TRBJ2-1; tentatively, D is TRBD2 (6 bases). This clonotype originated in a man younger than 35 in good health. Some clones in this sample may be carry-over from other donors' samples. As DNA, the CDR3 is TGTGCCAGCAGCGCCGAACTAGCTGGTGAGCAGTTCTTC. Protein product: CASSAELAGEQFF.